The source of this T cell receptor (beta chain) is a study of CD4+ T cells in melanoma. By share, this clone counts as medium-sized. The target antigen is unknown. Findings of the study overall: Diverse differentiation states were reported for melanoma neoantigen-specific CD4+ T cells. CD8+ T cell, macrophage and B cell function reportedly correlated with neoantigen-specific CD4+ T cells.

TCRdb's table, derived via immunoSEQ multiplex PCR, lists solely in-frame clones and lacks some. The repertoire includes 55,000 or so clones, approximately 74% of them detected once, and approximately 5% sits in the top ten. The CDR3 totals 14 residues. V gave up 5 bases and J gave up 0 bases; unmatched junction bases: 1. Germline lookup yields CDR1 SEHNR and CDR2 FQNEAQ (reference sequence). Input material: tumor tissue. The genes are TRBV7-9 and TRBJ1-5; TRBD1 matches 7 bases. This sequence was found in a human donor with melanoma. The CDR3 spells CASSPGGSNQPQHF. Written as DNA, the CDR3 is TGTGCCAGCAGCCCAGGGGGTAGCAATCAGCCCCAGCATTTT.